Below are 15 T cell receptor beta chains sequenced from a single sample in a study of cytotoxic CD8 clonotypes in ibrutinib-treated CLL. Libraries were prepared by immunoSEQ multiplex PCR; TCRdb keeps only in-frame clonotypes and omits some of them. The table has tens of thousands of clones, roughly 70% seen once. Sequenced material: PBMCs, taken before ibrutinib treatment. The receptors come from a human donor with chronic lymphocytic leukemia.

V usage is TRBV9 and J usage is TRBJ1-1; no clear D. CDR1 and CDR2 from the germline V gene are SGDLS and YYNGEE. There are 11 residues in the CDR3. The germline V and J ends were trimmed by 4 bases and 5 bases, with 6 bases remaining between them. Written as DNA, the CDR3 is TGTGCCAGCAGCTCCGGGACTGAAGCTTTCTTT. As protein: CASSSGTEAFF.

This clone was detected only once. This CDR3 reads CASSRGTGGFLETQYF. DNA for the CDR3: TGTGCCAGCAGCCGGGGGACAGGGGGGTTTCTCGAGACCCAGTACTTC. The chain carries TRBV9 and TRBJ2-5, with 11 nucleotides matching TRBD1. The CDR3 has 16 residues. V trimming: 4 bases; J trimming: 5 bases; junction bases outside the gene matches: 10. Germline V gives CDR1 SGDLS, CDR2 YYNGEE.

This rearrangement joins TRBV18 to TRBJ1-1, with D possibly matching TRBD1 (5 bases). CDR1 and CDR2 (germline): KGHSH, LQKENI. The ends were cut back, 3 bases at V and 2 bases at J, with 10 bases in the middle. The CDR3 totals 14 residues. The CDR3 DNA sequence: TGTGCCAGCTCACCGGGGCCATCAAACACTGAAGCTTTCTTT. This encodes CASSPGPSNTEAFF.

The chain recombines TRBV18 with TRBJ1-1; 7 nucleotides agree with TRBD1. The CDR3 length is 14 residues. Germline CDR1 and CDR2: KGHSH and LQKENI. V trimming: 4 bases; J trimming: 1 base; junction bases outside the gene matches: 3. CDR3 DNA: TGTGCCAGCTCACAAGGACAGGCGAACACTGAAGCTTTCTTT. Its protein product is CASSQGQANTEAFF.

The chain links TRBV2 to TRBJ2-3, with 7 bases aligning to TRBD2. Germline values: CDR1 SNHLY, CDR2 FYNNEI. V trimming: 4 bases; J trimming: 2 bases; junction bases outside the gene matches: 6. The CDR3 covers 15 residues. The CDR3 protein is CASSVDGLVTDTQYF. CDR3 sequence (DNA): TGTGCCAGCAGTGTGGACGGACTAGTCACAGATACGCAGTATTTT.

V is TRBV13 and J is TRBJ2-1; TRBD2 might be the D (5 bases). The CDR3 consists of 15 residues. Germline V CDR1 and CDR2: PRHDT, FYEKMQ (reference sequence). V lost 0 bases and J lost 9, with 15 bases in between. CDR3 loop: CASSLGSGRLSEQFF. CDR3 nucleotides: TGTGCCAGCAGCTTAGGGTCGGGAAGGCTTTCTGAGCAGTTCTTC.

This chain connects TRBV4-3 to TRBJ1-5; possible D gene TRBD1, 5 bases. The V end lost 1 base, the J end lost 4 bases, and 20 bases lay between the germline ends. CDR3 length: 18 amino acids. Germline V gives CDR1 LGHNA, CDR2 YSLEER. The CDR3 loop is CASSQGAGKGSSNQPQHF. CDR3 nucleotides: TGCGCCAGCAGCCAAGGGGCCGGGAAGGGGAGCAGTAATCAGCCCCAGCATTTT.

The chain joins TRBV4-1 to TRBJ1-5; D gene uncertain. V lost 4 bases and J lost 0, with 10 bases in between. Germline V gene data show CDR1 as MGHRA and CDR2 as YSYEKL. The length of the CDR3 is 15 residues. This CDR3 is CASSPTWVSNQPQHF. For the CDR3, the DNA is TGCGCCAGCAGCCCAACATGGGTTAGCAATCAGCCCCAGCATTTT.

This chain links TRBV4-2 with TRBJ2-3; D not certain. This CDR3 has 14 amino acids. Germline V gene sequence: CDR1 LGHNA, CDR2 YNFKEQ. Deletions cut 5 bases from V and 1 base from J, with 10 bases between. In DNA form, the CDR3 reads TGTGCCAGCAGCTTAAATAGTGGCACAGATACGCAGTATTTT. It translates to CASSLNSGTDTQYF.

CDR3: CASSEEGGVRNEQFF. The CDR3 DNA sequence: TGTGCCAGCAGTGAAGAGGGGGGGGTCCGGAATGAGCAGTTCTTC. This sequence joins TRBV6-1 and TRBJ2-1, with a tentative D call TRBD2 (7 bases). Per the germline V gene, CDR1 is MNHNS and CDR2 is SASEGT. Trimming stripped 1 base from V and 7 bases from J, with 14 bases between. This CDR3 region has 15 residues.

This clone was detected only once. This chain connects TRBV6-6 to TRBJ2-5; D is perhaps TRBD1 or TRBD2 (5 bases each). The V gene's germline CDR1 is MNHNY and CDR2 SVGAGI (reference sequence). This CDR3 is built from 14 residues. The V end lost 2 bases, the J end lost 4 bases, and 11 bases lay between the germline ends. Here the CDR3 reads CASSYDTGRETQYF. For the CDR3, the DNA is TGTGCCAGCAGTTACGATACGGGGCGAGAGACCCAGTACTTC.

This chain joins TRBV7-9 and TRBJ2-7; perhaps TRBD2 as D (6 bases). The CDR3 consists of 16 residues. Trimming shortened V by 2 bases and J by 5 bases, and 19 bases separated the two germline ends. Germline V CDR1 and CDR2: SEHNR, FQNEAQ (reference sequence). DNA of the CDR3: TGTGCCAGCAGCTTAAGGGGCACGGGCGGCGGGGACGAGCAGTACTTC. This gives the protein CASSLRGTGGGDEQYF. Variable domain in full (rest from reference TRBV7-9 and TRBJ2-7): DTGVSQNPRHKITKRGQNVTFRCDPISEHNRLYWYRQTLGQGPEFLTYFQNEAQLEKSRLLSDRFSAERPKGSFSTLEIQRTEQGDSAMYLCASSLRGTGGGDEQYFGPGTRLTVT.

This chain links TRBV2 with TRBJ2-7; tentative D call: TRBD1 (7 bases). V shed 5 bases and J shed 4 bases, with 15 bases lying between them. CDR3 length: 14 amino acids. Germline V gene sequence: CDR1 SNHLY, CDR2 FYNNEI. CDR3 DNA sequence: TGTGCCAGCAGTTACCAGGGGGGCGGGTACGAGCAGTACTTC. This codes for CASSYQGGGYEQYF.

CDR3 amino acids: CASSLTGRGSTDTQYF. The CDR3 region has the DNA TGTGCCAGCAGCTTAACCGGCAGGGGTAGCACAGATACGCAGTATTTT. The J gene is TRBJ2-3, the V gene TRBV7-3; weak D call: TRBD1 (6 bases). The CDR3 contains 16 residues. CDR1 SGHTA and CDR2 FQGTGA come from the germline V gene. Trimming took 0 bases from V and 0 from J, leaving 10 bases between them.

The rearrangement joins TRBV5-1 to TRBJ1-4; possibly TRBD1 for D (6 bases). Germline V gives CDR1 SGHRS, CDR2 YFSETQ. V was shortened by 1 base and J by 5 bases, with 12 bases between the two germline ends. The CDR3 covers 15 residues. CDR3 nucleotides: TGCGCCAGCAGCTTGCGGCCAGGGGTGAATGAAAAACTGTTTTTT. Encoded protein: CASSLRPGVNEKLFF.